This TCR beta chain is from a study of T-cell memory formation after mild COVID-19. After removal of 8 bases from V and 2 bases from J, the junction contained 13 bases not matched to a gene. The CDR3 consists of 16 residues. TCRdb reanalysed the 5' RACE reads using MiXCR and keeps one entry per CDR3 protein. The table lists 400,000 to 550,000 distinct CDR3 sequences, 25% of them singletons, with about 12% in the top ten. The origin of this receptor is an adult woman who had mild COVID-19 (a few samples of this study predate the infection). Cell type and time point are not known. This chain links TRBV12-3 or TRBV12-4 with TRBJ2-3; the match to TRBD2 covers 7 bases. What was sequenced was PBMCs or a T cell subset sorted from them (not recorded which). The CDR3 protein is CASGSFPGGTTDTQYF. CDR3 bases: TGTGCCAGCGGCTCTTTTCCGGGGGGTACCACAGATACGCAGTATTTT.